These 4 T cell receptor beta chains were sequenced from one sample in a study of cytomegalovirus exposure and HLA in healthy donors. Profiling relied on immunoSEQ multiplex PCR, and the TCRdb table lists in-frame clones only, not all of them. The sample contains 200,000 to 250,000 clones, approximately 86% of which appear only once. The sequenced sample consisted of PBMCs. The receptors were gathered from a woman between 18 and 30 years old in good health and CMV-seronegative.

This clone was seen a handful of times. The chain uses TRBV29-1 and TRBJ1-2; D call uncertain. V dropped 4 bases and J dropped 8 bases, with 11 bases sitting between them. Germline V CDR1 and CDR2: SQVTM, ANQGSEA. The CDR3 contains 11 residues. In DNA, the CDR3 is TGCAGCGTTGGCGAGGTTAGCGGCTACACCTTC. This encodes CSVGEVSGYTF.

This chain connects TRBV2 to TRBJ2-7; D possibly corresponds to TRBD1 (5 bases). Between the trimmed V and J ends, which lost 2 bases and 1 base, there was a span of 21 bases. Germline V gene sequence: CDR1 SNHLY, CDR2 FYNNEI. This CDR3 region has 18 residues. CDR3 residues: CASSESSAVQGLSYEQYF. Written as DNA, the CDR3 is TGTGCCAGCAGTGAATCTTCCGCGGTGCAGGGATTATCCTACGAGCAGTACTTC.

The chain links TRBV14 to TRBJ1-2, with D possibly matching TRBD1 (5 bases). V shed 0 bases and J shed 0 bases, with 20 bases lying between them. The V gene's germline CDR1 is SGHDN and CDR2 FVKESK. The CDR3 runs to 19 residues. The CDR3 loop is CASSQDRGFVPKANYGYTF. The CDR3 DNA reads TGTGCCAGCAGCCAAGATAGGGGCTTCGTCCCCAAAGCTAACTATGGCTACACCTTC.

CDR3 protein: CASSPQGFDEQYF. The CDR3 DNA reads as TGTGCCAGCAGCCCCCAGGGATTCGACGAGCAGTACTTC. V gene TRBV7-2 combines with J gene TRBJ2-7, with D perhaps TRBD1 (5 bases). The germline V and J ends were trimmed by 5 bases and 5 bases, with 13 bases remaining between them. Germline CDR1 reads SGHTA; CDR2 reads FQGNSA. The CDR3 runs to 13 residues.